This T cell receptor beta chain was captured by sequencing in a study of T cell responses to AZD1222 COVID-19 vaccine. Whole-study results and caveats: No day 14 peak samples; only post-peak repertoires were characterized. CD4 TCRs linked to vaccination spanned spike, dominating at 160-218 and 743-854. Elevations in Spike-specific TCR breadth and depth followed administration of two AZD1222 doses. Females made up more of the donors, who were largely white British, and clonal diversity may have come out too low.

The CDR3 has 17 amino acids. V gave up 2 bases and J gave up 6 bases, with 19 bases separating them. From germline, CDR1 is SGHTA and CDR2 FQGNSA. Libraries were prepared by immunoSEQ multiplex PCR; TCRdb keeps only in-frame clonotypes and omits some of them. Of under 200,000 clones listed, around 90% are singletons. Concerning this clone itself: Its cognate antigen is unknown.

This chain connects TRBV7-2 to TRBJ2-2; the D gene is possibly TRBD2 (8 bases). Source: peripheral blood, taken 28 days after the second AZD1222 dose. This receptor was obtained from an adult who received the AZD1222 COVID-19 vaccine. In nucleotides, the CDR3 is TGTGCCAGCAGCTTACCAGGGGGGAGCGGGAGCGCCGGGGAGCTGTTTTTT. Translating it yields CASSLPGGSGSAGELFF. The whole variable domain, remainder taken from reference TRBV7-2 and TRBJ2-2, is GAGVSQSPSNKVTEKGKDVELRCDPISGHTALYWYRQSLGQGLEFLIYFQGNSAPDKSGLPSDRFSAERTGGSVSTLTIQRTQQEDSAVYLCASSLPGGSGSAGELFFGEGSRLTVL.